Here is one T cell receptor beta chain with its context. Profiling relied on immunoSEQ multiplex PCR, and the TCRdb table lists in-frame clones only, not all of them. The sample lists some 520,000 clones; 85% to 90% were seen once. The record originates from a study of blood T cell repertoires in COVID-19. The wider study: Samples came from the United States, Italy and Spain, spanning acute and convalescent COVID-19.

Trimming removed 5 bases at V and 5 bases at J, with 6 bases between. The CDR3 loop spans 11 amino acids. Sequenced material: peripheral blood. The sequence derives from a young man with COVID-19, enrolled during active disease. The rearrangement joins TRBV12-3 or TRBV12-4 to TRBJ1-2, with D possibly TRBD1 on 5 matching bases. The CDR3 coding sequence is TGTGCCAGCAGTACAGGTTATGGCTACACCTTC. This sequence encodes CASSTGYGYTF.